The 25 T cell receptor beta chains below all came from one sample that was sequenced in a study of T cell clonality in common variable immunodeficiency. The repertoire was sequenced with immunoSEQ multiplex PCR; TCRdb's copy has only in-frame clones and lacks some. The sample includes about 66,000 clones, none of them occurring once. Material: peripheral blood mononuclear cells. The receptors were sampled from a person aged 18 to 69 in good health.

This clone occurred many times. The read ends 3 residues shy of where the CDR3 ends; the end is completed using the germline J gene. The J gene is TRBJ1-2, the V gene TRBV16, with a tentative D call TRBD1 (6 bases). This CDR3 region has 16 residues. Per germline, CDR1 KGHSY and CDR2 FQNENV. V was pared by 4 bases and J by 5 bases, with 20 bases between. The CDR3: CASSPSPTGTLYGYTF. The sequenced CDR3 bases are TGTGCCAGCAGCCCATCACCCACCGGGACATTATATGGC.

There are a few counts of this clone. CDR3 loop: CASSEGRAGGDSPLHF. The DNA read from the CDR3 is TGTGCCAGCTCCGAGGGCCGGGCAGGGGGTGATTCACCC. The rearrangement uses TRBV18 and TRBJ1-6; 7 bases agree with TRBD1. The CDR3 extends 3 residues past the end of the read, so its final part is completed from the germline J gene. This CDR3 spans 16 amino acids. Germline lookup yields CDR1 KGHSH and CDR2 LQKENI. Trimming at V came to 6 bases and at J to 8 bases, leaving 13 bases not matched to a gene.

This clone was found many times. The missing CDR3 end, 3 residues past where the read stops, is filled in from the germline J gene. The gene calls are TRBV6-1 and TRBJ2-7; the match to TRBD2 covers 7 bases. CDR1 MNHNS and CDR2 SASEGT come from the germline V gene. This CDR3 is 14 amino acids long. J was trimmed by 4 bases and V by 4 bases; bases with no gene match: 7. The part of the CDR3 DNA that was read is TGTGCCAGCAGTGGAACTAGCGTGGAGTACGAG. Translated: CASSGTSVEYE. The whole CDR3 is CASSGTSVEYEQYF.

This clone has at least ten counts. CDR3 bases read: TGTGCCAGTAGTATTAGCGGGAGAGCCTACAATGAG. Protein sequence: CASSISGRAYNE. The whole CDR3 is CASSISGRAYNEQFF. The V call is TRBV19, the J call TRBJ2-1; TRBD2 matches 9 bases. The CDR3 end lies 3 residues beyond the end of the read and is filled in from the germline J gene. The CDR3 has 15 amino acids. Trimming took 3 bases from V and 2 from J; bases not matched to a gene: 2. CDR1 is LNHDA and CDR2 is SQIVND in the germline V gene (reference sequence).

This clone was found many times. The missing CDR3 end, 3 residues past where the read stops, is filled in from the germline J gene. This chain links TRBV5-1 with TRBJ2-7, with 8 nucleotides matching TRBD2. The junction had 7 bases not matched to a gene; V was cut back by 0 bases and J by 5 bases. This CDR3 region has 15 residues. Germline V gene sequence: CDR1 SGHRS, CDR2 YFSETQ. Incomplete CDR3 DNA: TGCGCCAGCAGCTTGGTAATGGCGGGGGGCCACGAG. Translating it yields CASSLVMAGGHE. The whole CDR3 region reads CASSLVMAGGHEQYF.

This clone was picked up many times. Read coverage stops 3 residues before the CDR3 terminus; the germline J gene supplies the remainder. V gene TRBV7-3 combines with J gene TRBJ2-3, with TRBD2 identical over 8 bases. Per germline, CDR1 SGHTA and CDR2 FQGTGA. The CDR3 totals 15 residues. V lost 5 bases and J lost 0; bases outside the gene matches: 4. CDR3 amino acids: CASSLSGTSTDTQYF. The covered CDR3 bases are TGTGCCAGCAGCCTTAGCGGGACTAGCACAGATACG.

Regarding this clone: Coverage ceases 3 residues before the CDR3 finishes, and the germline J gene fills in the end. The chain has TRBV7-9 and TRBJ1-6, with D hard to call. Germline CDR1 reads SEHNR; CDR2 reads FQNEAQ (reference sequence). The V end lost 1 base, the J end lost 7 bases, and 5 bases lay between the germline ends. CDR3 length: 13 amino acids. Partial CDR3 DNA: TGTGCCAGCAGCTTAGGGCCGAATTCACCC. It is translated as CASSLGPNSP. The whole CDR3 sequence is CASSLGPNSPLHF.

This clone was recorded at least ten times. The junction shows a germline mismatch at one end, possibly a read error. The CDR3 is cut off 3 residues early in the read; its end comes from the germline J gene. The V call is TRBV7-7, the J call TRBJ2-1, with D tentatively TRBD1 or TRBD2 (7 bases each). This CDR3 contains 17 residues. CDR1 and CDR2 (germline): SSHAT, FNYEAQ (reference sequence). CDR3 bases read: TGTGCTAGCAGCCCTAATCCCCCGACAGGGAGGGATAATGAG. Encoded protein: CASSPNPPTGRDNE. The full CDR3 protein reads CASSPNPPTGRDNEQFF. Variable domain in full (rest from reference TRBV7-7 and TRBJ2-1): GAGVSQSPRYKVTKRGQDVTLRCDPISSHATLYWYQQALGQGPEFLTYFNYEAQPDKSGLPSDRFSAERPEGSISTLTIQRTEQRDSAMYRCASSPNPPTGRDNEQFFGPGTRLTVL.

To note about this clone: The read is 3 residues too short to cover the CDR3 end, so that end is filled in from the germline J gene. The genes are TRBV10-2 and TRBJ2-5, with D perhaps matching TRBD1 or TRBD2 (6 bases each). V gave up 6 bases and J gave up 5 bases, with 16 bases separating them. Germline CDR1 and CDR2: WSHSY and SAAADI. This CDR3 contains 14 residues. CDR3 amino acids: CASSPLTGRETQYF. CDR3 DNA, as far as it was read: TGCGCCAGCAGCCCCCTAACAGGGAGGGAGACC.

In its sample, this clone was seen many times. The CDR3 end falls 3 residues outside the read, so it is completed with the germline J gene. The V call is TRBV30, the J call TRBJ2-5; D not certain. Germline V gene sequence: CDR1 GTSNPN, CDR2 SVGIG (reference sequence). Trimming stripped 3 bases from V and 0 bases from J, with 8 bases between. This CDR3 comprises 13 residues. Here the CDR3 reads CAWSQNHQETQYF. CDR3 bases read: TGTGCCTGGAGCCAAAATCACCAAGAGACC.

In its sample, this clone was seen many times. Read data end 3 residues before the CDR3 end; the end is taken from the germline J gene. The chain uses TRBV19 and TRBJ2-3; D is unclear. CDR1 and CDR2 from the germline V gene are LNHDA and SQIVND (reference sequence). This CDR3 comprises 14 residues. V was cut by 7 bases and J by 1 base, with 12 bases left in between. CDR3 bases read: TGTGCCAGTACCGGCAGGCAAGGCACAGATACG. Its translation is CASTGRQGTDT. The CDR3 in full is CASTGRQGTDTQYF. The full variable domain, with the rest looked up from reference TRBV19 and TRBJ2-3, is DGGITQSPKYLFRKEGQNVTLSCEQNLNHDAMYWYRQDPGQGLRLIYYSQIVNDFQKGDIAEGYSVSREKKESFPLTVTSAQKNPTAFYLCASTGRQGTDTQYFGPGTRLTVL.

Ten or more counts support this clone. Read sequence stops 3 residues before the CDR3 end, and the germline J gene provides the missing end. This rearrangement joins TRBV6-2 or TRBV6-3 to TRBJ1-2, with 7 bases lining up with TRBD1. The CDR3 covers 12 residues. From germline, CDR1 is MNHEY and CDR2 SVGEGT. The sequenced CDR3 bases are TGTGCCAGCAGATCCTACAGGGGCGGC. Protein sequence: CASRSYRGG. The whole CDR3 sequence is CASRSYRGGYTF.

This clone appeared many times. The DNA read from the CDR3 is TGTGCCAGCAGTCTAAATGAAAAA. It is translated as CASSLNEK. The full CDR3 sequence reads CASSLNEKLFF. This chain uses TRBV28 with TRBJ1-4; no clear D gene. The read terminates 3 residues ahead of where the CDR3 ends, so the germline J gene completes it. Trimming shortened V by 5 bases and J by 5 bases, and 3 bases separated the two germline ends. This CDR3 spans 11 amino acids. Germline lookup yields CDR1 MDHEN and CDR2 SYDVKM.

Ten or more counts support this clone. Read sequence stops 3 residues before the CDR3 end, and the germline J gene provides the missing end. The chain has TRBV28 and TRBJ2-7, with 7 bases lining up with TRBD1. CDR1 MDHEN and CDR2 SYDVKM come from the germline V gene. The CDR3 covers 13 residues. J lost 6 bases, V lost 5 bases, and 7 bases had no gene match. The CDR3 DNA, read in part, is TGTGCCAGCAGTGCCGGGACAGTGGCCGAG. Its translation is CASSAGTVAE. The whole CDR3 sequence is CASSAGTVAEQYF.

This clone was observed at least ten times. Read coverage stops 3 residues before the CDR3 terminus; the germline J gene supplies the remainder. The J gene is TRBJ2-7, the V gene TRBV28; D might be TRBD1 (6 bases). This CDR3 region has 13 residues. The V end was cut by 5 bases, the J end by 5 bases, with 13 bases between. Germline V lookup: CDR1 MDHEN, CDR2 SYDVKM. CDR3 bases read: TGTGCCAGCAGTCCCCCCTACAGGGACGAG. It yields the protein CASSPPYRDE. The entire CDR3 is CASSPPYRDEQYF.

This clone was seen many times. The read finishes 3 residues shy of the CDR3 end, and the germline J gene is used to complete it. The rearrangement links TRBV6-2 or TRBV6-3 to TRBJ2-1; perhaps TRBD2 as D (6 bases). The CDR3 extends over 15 amino acids. Trimming took off 6 bases at V and 5 bases at J, with 17 bases between the two ends. Germline loops: CDR1 MNHEY, CDR2 SVGEGT. The sequenced part of the CDR3 DNA is TGTGCCAGCAGGTTAACTAGCCATCCCGACAATGAG. This translates into CASRLTSHPDNE. The CDR3 in its entirety is CASRLTSHPDNEQFF.

This clone has ten or more counts. The read is 3 residues too short to cover the CDR3 end, so that end is filled in from the germline J gene. This chain links TRBV19 with TRBJ1-6; the match to TRBD1 covers 10 bases. CDR3 length equals 14 residues. Trimming removed 3 bases from V and 10 bases from J; junction bases left unmatched: 3. In germline, CDR1 is LNHDA, CDR2 SQIVND (reference sequence). CDR3 protein: CASSMGQGLSPLHF. CDR3 DNA, as far as it was read: TGTGCCAGTAGTATGGGACAGGGGTTGTCACCC.

This clone was detected ten times or more. The read terminates 3 residues ahead of where the CDR3 ends, so the germline J gene completes it. The chain recombines TRBV10-1 with TRBJ1-1; D is possibly TRBD1 (5 bases). The length of the CDR3 is 14 residues. V lost 3 bases and J 4 bases, leaving 12 bases between the germline ends. The germline gives CDR1 WNHNN, CDR2 SYGVQD (reference sequence). The covered CDR3 bases are TGCGCCAGCAGTGAAGTCCAGGGCGGCACTGAA. Amino acids: CASSEVQGGTE. The complete CDR3 reads CASSEVQGGTEAFF.

There are many counts of this clone. Read data end 3 residues before the CDR3 end; the end is taken from the germline J gene. The chain is built from TRBV28 and TRBJ1-4; the D gene is possibly TRBD1 (5 bases). V dropped 5 bases and J dropped 8 bases, with 15 bases sitting between them. The germline CDR1 and CDR2 sequences are MDHEN and SYDVKM. CDR3 size: 14 residues. The sequenced part of the CDR3 DNA is TGTGCCAGCAGTCCCGGGGGGGTAAGGGAAAAA. Translation: CASSPGGVREK. The full CDR3 is CASSPGGVREKLFF.

Many counts were recorded for this clone. The sequenced fragment ends 3 residues before the CDR3 boundary, so the rest is inferred from the germline J gene. The chain is built from TRBV19 and TRBJ2-7, with 8 positions matching TRBD1. Unmatched junction bases numbered 9, after V lost 4 bases and J lost 1 base. This CDR3 region has 16 residues. The germline V gene has CDR1 LNHDA and CDR2 SQIVND (reference sequence). The covered CDR3 bases are TGTGCCAGTAGTAACCTCAGGGGGCAACCTTCCTACGAG. Protein product: CASSNLRGQPSYE. The whole CDR3 region reads CASSNLRGQPSYEQYF.

This clone was observed many times. From the germline J gene comes the end of the CDR3, since the read stops 3 residues before it. The rearrangement joins TRBV20-1 to TRBJ2-4, with 9 bases matching TRBD2. Germline lookup yields CDR1 DFQATT and CDR2 SNEGSKA (reference sequence). The CDR3 consists of 13 residues. V dropped 6 bases and J dropped 8; count of bases not matched to a gene: 8. The CDR3 sequence: CSARGGGPYIQYF. Incomplete CDR3 DNA: TGCAGTGCGCGCGGGGGGGGTCCTTACATT.

This clone occurred many times. Read data end 3 residues before the CDR3 end; the end is taken from the germline J gene. V and J are TRBV4-1 and TRBJ2-5, with 13 bases fitting TRBD2. With V trimmed by 3 bases and J by 6 bases, 13 bases remained unmatched. This CDR3 spans 18 amino acids. In germline, CDR1 is MGHRA, CDR2 YSYEKL. CDR3 sequence: CASSHSLAGGFDGKTQYF. Partial CDR3 DNA: TGCGCCAGCAGCCACTCACTAGCGGGAGGGTTCGACGGGAAGACC.

In its sample, this clone was seen many times. The DNA ends 3 residues before the CDR3 does, and the rest of the CDR3 is filled in from the germline J gene. The rearrangement joins TRBV7-8 to TRBJ1-6; perhaps TRBD1 as D (6 bases). Trimming pared 5 bases from V and 8 bases from J, leaving 10 bases between. Germline-derived CDR1 and CDR2 are SGHVS and FQNEAQ. The length of the CDR3 is 13 residues. The CDR3 sequence is CASSLSGDSPLHF. Incomplete CDR3 DNA: TGTGCCAGCAGCCTTTCAGGGGATTCACCC.

Of note for this clone: This may be a read error: a much more frequent sequence differs by one nucleotide. The read ends 3 residues before the CDR3 terminus; that terminus is restored from the germline J gene. In the same sample, other DNA sequences code for this CDR3. The chain recombines TRBV7-9 with TRBJ2-3, with TRBD2 matching 8 bases. With 9 bases clipped from V and 5 bases from J, the junction kept 4 bases outside the gene matches. The CDR3 extends over 12 amino acids. The germline V gene has CDR1 SEHNR and CDR2 FQNEAQ (reference sequence). CDR3 DNA (partial): TGTGCCAGTTATCTAGCGGGAGATACG. It specifies CASYLAGDT. Given in full, the CDR3 is CASYLAGDTQYF.

In regard to this clone: The DNA ends 3 residues before the CDR3 does, and the rest of the CDR3 is filled in from the germline J gene. J is TRBJ1-2 and V is TRBV7-9, with D possibly matching TRBD1 (6 bases). The CDR3 is 13 amino acids. Germline V gene data show CDR1 as SEHNR and CDR2 as FQNEAQ (reference sequence). The ends were cut back, 5 bases at V and 7 bases at J, with 14 bases in the middle. CDR3 loop: CASSQGQWIGYTF. The sequenced CDR3 bases are TGTGCCAGCAGCCAAGGACAGTGGATTGGC.